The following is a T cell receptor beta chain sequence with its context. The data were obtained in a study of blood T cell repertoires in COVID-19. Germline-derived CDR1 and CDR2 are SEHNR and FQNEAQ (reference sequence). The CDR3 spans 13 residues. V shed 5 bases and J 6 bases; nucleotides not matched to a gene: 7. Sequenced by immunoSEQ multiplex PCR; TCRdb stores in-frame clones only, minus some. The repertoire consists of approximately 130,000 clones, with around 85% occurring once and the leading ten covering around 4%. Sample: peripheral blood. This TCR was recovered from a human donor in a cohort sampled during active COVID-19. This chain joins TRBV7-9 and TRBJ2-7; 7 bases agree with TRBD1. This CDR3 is CASSHDRDREQYV. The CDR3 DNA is TGTGCCAGCAGCCATGACAGGGACCGCGAGCAGTACGTC.